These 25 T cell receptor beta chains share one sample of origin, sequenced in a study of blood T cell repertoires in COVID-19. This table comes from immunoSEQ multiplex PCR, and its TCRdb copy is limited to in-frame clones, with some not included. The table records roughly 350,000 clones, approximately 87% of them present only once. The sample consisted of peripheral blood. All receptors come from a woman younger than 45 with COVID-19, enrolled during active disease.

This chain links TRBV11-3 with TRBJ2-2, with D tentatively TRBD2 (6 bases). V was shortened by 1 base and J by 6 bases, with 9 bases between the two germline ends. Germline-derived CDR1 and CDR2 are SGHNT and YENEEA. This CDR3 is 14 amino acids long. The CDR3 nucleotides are TGTGCCAGCAGCTTAGGGAGGGTTCCCGGGGAGCTGTTTTTT. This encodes CASSLGRVPGELFF.

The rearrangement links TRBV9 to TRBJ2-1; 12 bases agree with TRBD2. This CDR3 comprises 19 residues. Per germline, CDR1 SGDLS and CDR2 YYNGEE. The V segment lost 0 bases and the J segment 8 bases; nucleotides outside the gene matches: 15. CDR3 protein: CASSVVPPGASGREDEQFF. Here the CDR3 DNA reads TGTGCCAGCAGCGTAGTCCCCCCGGGGGCTAGCGGGAGGGAGGATGAGCAGTTCTTC. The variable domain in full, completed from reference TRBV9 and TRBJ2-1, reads DSGVTQTPKHLITATGQRVTLRCSPRSGDLSVYWYQQSLDQGLQFLIQYYNGEERAKGNILERFSAQQFPDLHSELNLSSLELGDSALYFCASSVVPPGASGREDEQFFGPGTRLTVL.

The CDR3 spells CAWSAYSIGPQYF. The CDR3 DNA follows: TGTGCCTGGAGTGCATACTCTATTGGTCCGCAGTATTTT. The V call is TRBV30, the J call TRBJ2-3; D is uncertain. The CDR3 spans 13 residues. V was pared by 1 base and J by 10 bases, with 15 bases between. Germline CDR1 GTSNPN, CDR2 SVGIG (reference sequence).

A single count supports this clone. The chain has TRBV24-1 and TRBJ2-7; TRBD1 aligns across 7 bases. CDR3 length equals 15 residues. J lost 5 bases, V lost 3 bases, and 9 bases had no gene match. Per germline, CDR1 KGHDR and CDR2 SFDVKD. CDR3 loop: CATSDKRQGNHEQYF. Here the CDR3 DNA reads TGTGCCACCAGTGATAAACGACAGGGTAACCACGAGCAGTACTTC.

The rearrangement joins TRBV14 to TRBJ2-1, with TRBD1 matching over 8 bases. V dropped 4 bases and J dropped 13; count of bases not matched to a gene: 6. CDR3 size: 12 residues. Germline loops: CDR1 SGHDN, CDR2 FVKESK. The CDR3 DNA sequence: TGTGCCAGCAGCCCCGACAGGGGAGTCCAGTTCTTC. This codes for CASSPDRGVQFF.

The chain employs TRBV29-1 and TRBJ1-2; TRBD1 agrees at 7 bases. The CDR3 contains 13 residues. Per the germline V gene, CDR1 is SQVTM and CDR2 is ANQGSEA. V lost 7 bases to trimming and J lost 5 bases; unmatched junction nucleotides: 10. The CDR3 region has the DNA TGCAGCGCCACCGGGACAGAAAGTTATGGCTACACCTTC. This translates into CSATGTESYGYTF.

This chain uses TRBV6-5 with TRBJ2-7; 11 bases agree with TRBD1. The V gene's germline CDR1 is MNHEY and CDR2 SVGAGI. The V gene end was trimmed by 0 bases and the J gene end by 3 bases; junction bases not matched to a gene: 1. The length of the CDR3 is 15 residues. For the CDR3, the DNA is TGTGCCAGCAGTTACTCCGGGACAGGGGGCTACGAGCAGTACTTC. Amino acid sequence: CASSYSGTGGYEQYF.

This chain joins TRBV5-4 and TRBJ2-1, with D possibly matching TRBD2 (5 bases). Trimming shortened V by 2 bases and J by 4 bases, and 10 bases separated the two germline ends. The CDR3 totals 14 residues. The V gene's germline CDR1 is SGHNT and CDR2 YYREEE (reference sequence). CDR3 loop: CASSLGGPYNEQFF. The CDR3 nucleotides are TGTGCCAGCAGCTTAGGCGGGCCTTACAATGAGCAGTTCTTC.

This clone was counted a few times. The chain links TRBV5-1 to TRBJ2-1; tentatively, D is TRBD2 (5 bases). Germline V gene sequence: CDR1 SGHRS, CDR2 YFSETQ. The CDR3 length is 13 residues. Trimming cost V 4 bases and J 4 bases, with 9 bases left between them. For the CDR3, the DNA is TGCGCCAGCAGCGGACTGAATTACAATGAGCAGTTCTTC. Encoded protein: CASSGLNYNEQFF.

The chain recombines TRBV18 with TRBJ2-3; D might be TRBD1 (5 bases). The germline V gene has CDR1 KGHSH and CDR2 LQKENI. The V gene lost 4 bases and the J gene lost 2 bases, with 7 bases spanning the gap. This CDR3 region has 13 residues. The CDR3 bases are TGTGCCAGCTCACAGGGGTACACAGATACGCAGTATTTT. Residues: CASSQGYTDTQYF. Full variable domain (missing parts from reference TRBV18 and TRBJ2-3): NAGVMQNPRHLVRRRGQEARLRCSPMKGHSHVYWYRQLPEEGLKFMVYLQKENIIDESGMPKERFSAEFPKEGPSILRIQQVVRGDSAAYFCASSQGYTDTQYFGPGTRLTVL.

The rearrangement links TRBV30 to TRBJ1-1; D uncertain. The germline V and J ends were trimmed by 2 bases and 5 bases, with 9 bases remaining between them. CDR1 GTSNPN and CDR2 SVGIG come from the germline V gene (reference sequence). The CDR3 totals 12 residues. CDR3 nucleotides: TGTGCCTGGAGTATCCGGGGAACTGAAGCTTTCTTT. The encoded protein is CAWSIRGTEAFF.

The CDR3, as DNA: TGTGCCTGGGGCCGACTTATAAACTACGAGCAGTACTTC. It specifies CAWGRLINYEQYF. The chain recombines TRBV30 with TRBJ2-7; D uncertain. Germline CDR1 GTSNPN, CDR2 SVGIG (reference sequence). The CDR3 loop spans 13 amino acids. V shed 5 bases and J shed 3 bases, with 14 bases lying between them.

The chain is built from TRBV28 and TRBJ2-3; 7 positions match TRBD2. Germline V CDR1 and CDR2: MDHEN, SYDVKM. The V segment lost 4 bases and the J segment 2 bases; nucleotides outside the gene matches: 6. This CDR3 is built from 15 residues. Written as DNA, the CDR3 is TGTGCCAGCAGTTCGGTTAGCGGGCCCACAGATACGCAGTATTTT. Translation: CASSSVSGPTDTQYF.

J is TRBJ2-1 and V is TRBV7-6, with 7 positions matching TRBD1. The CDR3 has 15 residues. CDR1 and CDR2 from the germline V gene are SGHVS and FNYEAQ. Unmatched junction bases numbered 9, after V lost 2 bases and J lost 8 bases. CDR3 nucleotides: TGTGCCAGCAGCTTAAAAGGGGGCAGCCCCGATGAGCAGTTCTTC. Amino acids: CASSLKGGSPDEQFF.

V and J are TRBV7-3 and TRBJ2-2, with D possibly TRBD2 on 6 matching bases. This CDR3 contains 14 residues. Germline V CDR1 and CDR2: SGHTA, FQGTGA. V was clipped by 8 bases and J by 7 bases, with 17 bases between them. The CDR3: CASGRTANGGELFF. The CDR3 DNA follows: TGTGCCAGCGGGAGGACTGCCAATGGCGGGGAGCTGTTTTTT.

CDR3 protein: CASSSLGSEQFF. The DNA of the CDR3 is TGTGCCAGCAGTTCCCTAGGAAGTGAGCAGTTCTTC. The V call is TRBV2, the J call TRBJ2-1; no firm D call. The CDR3 sequence is 12 residues long. V lost 5 bases to trimming and J lost 9 bases, with 11 bases between them. Germline lookup yields CDR1 SNHLY and CDR2 FYNNEI.

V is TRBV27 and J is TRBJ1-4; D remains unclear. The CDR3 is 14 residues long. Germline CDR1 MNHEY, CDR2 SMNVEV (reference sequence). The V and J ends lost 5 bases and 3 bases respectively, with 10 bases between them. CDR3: CASSINLSNEKLFF. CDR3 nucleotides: TGTGCCAGCAGTATAAATTTATCTAATGAAAAACTGTTTTTT.

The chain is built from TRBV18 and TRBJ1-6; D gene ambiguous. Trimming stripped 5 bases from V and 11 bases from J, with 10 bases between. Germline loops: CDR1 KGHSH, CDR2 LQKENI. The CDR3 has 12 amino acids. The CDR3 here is CASSSGLTPLHF. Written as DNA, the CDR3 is TGTGCCAGCTCAAGCGGGCTCACACCCCTCCACTTT.

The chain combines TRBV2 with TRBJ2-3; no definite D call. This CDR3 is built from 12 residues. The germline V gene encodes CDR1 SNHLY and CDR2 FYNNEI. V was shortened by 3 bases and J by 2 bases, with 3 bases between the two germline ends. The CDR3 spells CASSDNTDTQYF. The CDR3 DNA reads TGTGCCAGCAGTGACAACACAGATACGCAGTATTTT.

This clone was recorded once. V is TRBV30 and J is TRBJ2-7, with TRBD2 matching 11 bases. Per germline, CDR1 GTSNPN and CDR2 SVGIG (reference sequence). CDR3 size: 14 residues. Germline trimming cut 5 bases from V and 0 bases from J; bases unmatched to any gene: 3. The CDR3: CAWVAGGPSYEQYF. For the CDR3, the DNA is TGTGCCTGGGTAGCGGGAGGGCCCTCCTACGAGCAGTACTTC.

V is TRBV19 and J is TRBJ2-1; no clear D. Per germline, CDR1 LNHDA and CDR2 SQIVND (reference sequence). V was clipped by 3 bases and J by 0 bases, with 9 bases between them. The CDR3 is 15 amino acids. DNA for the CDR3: TGTGCCAGTAGTATTCGCGGTAGCTCCTACAATGAGCAGTTCTTC. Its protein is CASSIRGSSYNEQFF.

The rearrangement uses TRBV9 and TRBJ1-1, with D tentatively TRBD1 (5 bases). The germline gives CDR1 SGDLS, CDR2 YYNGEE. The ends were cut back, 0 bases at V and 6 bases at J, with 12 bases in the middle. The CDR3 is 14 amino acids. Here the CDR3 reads CASSVEGQGPEAFF. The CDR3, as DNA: TGTGCCAGCAGCGTAGAGGGGCAGGGCCCTGAAGCTTTCTTT.

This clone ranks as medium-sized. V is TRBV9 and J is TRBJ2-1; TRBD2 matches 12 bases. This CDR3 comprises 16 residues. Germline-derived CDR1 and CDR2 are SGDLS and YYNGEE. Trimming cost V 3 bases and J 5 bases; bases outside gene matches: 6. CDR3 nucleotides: TGTGCCAGCAGCGACCGGACTAGCGGGGTTAACAATGAGCAGTTCTTC. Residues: CASSDRTSGVNNEQFF.

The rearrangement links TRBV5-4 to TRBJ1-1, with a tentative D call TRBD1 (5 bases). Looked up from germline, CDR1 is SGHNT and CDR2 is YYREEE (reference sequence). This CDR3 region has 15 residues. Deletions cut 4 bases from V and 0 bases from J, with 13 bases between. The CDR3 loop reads CASSPAGSMNTEAFF. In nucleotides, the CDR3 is TGTGCCAGCAGCCCCGCAGGGTCCATGAACACTGAAGCTTTCTTT.

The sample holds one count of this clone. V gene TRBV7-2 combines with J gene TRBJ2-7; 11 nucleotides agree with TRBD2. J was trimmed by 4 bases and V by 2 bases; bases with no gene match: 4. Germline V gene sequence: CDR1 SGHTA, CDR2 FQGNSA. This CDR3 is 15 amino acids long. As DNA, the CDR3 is TGTGCCAGCAGCTTACCGATAGCGGGAGGGTACGAGCAGTACTTC. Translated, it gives CASSLPIAGGYEQYF.